The 17 T cell receptor beta chains reported below all come from one sample, sequenced in a study of shared clonotypes between healthy human individuals. Clones were sequenced by immunoSEQ multiplex PCR, and TCRdb holds only the in-frame ones, with some missing. The sample has approximately 2,300,000 clones, less than 95% seen once; the top ten hold around 0.35%. Input material: naive CD4+ T cells from PBMCs. Subset defined: CD45RA+ positively selected. The receptor source for this set is a man aged 18-30 years in good health. Some clones in this sample may be carry-over from other donors' samples.

In DNA, the CDR3 is TGTGCCAGCACCTTGACAGGGCGGAACACCGGGGAGCTGTTTTTT. Translation gives CASTLTGRNTGELFF. The chain recombines TRBV28 with TRBJ2-2, with 7 bases aligning to TRBD1. V was pared by 7 bases and J by 1 base, with 6 bases of the junction left unmatched. CDR1 and CDR2 (germline): MDHEN, SYDVKM. The CDR3 covers 15 residues.

The chain joins TRBV5-1 to TRBJ2-1, with a weak D call TRBD2 (5 bases). V shed 2 bases and J shed 0 bases, with 15 bases lying between them. The CDR3 sequence is 17 residues long. Germline CDR1 and CDR2: SGHRS and YFSETQ. The DNA for the CDR3 is TGCGCCAGCAGCTTCCCAGAGCGGTACAGCTCCTACAATGAGCAGTTCTTC. Amino acids: CASSFPERYSSYNEQFF.

The chain joins TRBV10-3 to TRBJ2-7; D tentatively fits TRBD1 or TRBD2 (5 bases each). V was pared by 3 bases and J by 7 bases, with 16 bases between. The CDR3 extends over 14 amino acids. Germline V lookup: CDR1 ENHRY, CDR2 SYGVKD. CDR3 in amino acids: CAISDLEGIGEQYF. CDR3 sequence (DNA): TGTGCCATCAGTGATCTTGAGGGGATAGGGGAGCAGTACTTC.

The chain combines TRBV2 with TRBJ2-7; 10 bases map to TRBD2. Germline CDR1 reads SNHLY; CDR2 reads FYNNEI. The CDR3 is 14 amino acids. V shed 4 bases, J shed 4 bases, and the junction held 4 bases outside the gene matches. The CDR3, as DNA: TGTGCCAGCAGTGTACTAGCGGGAAGGTACGAGCAGTACTTC. The encoded protein is CASSVLAGRYEQYF.

The genes are TRBV4-1 and TRBJ1-5; D not certain. The germline V and J ends were trimmed by 0 bases and 7 bases, with 7 bases remaining between them. This CDR3 is 13 amino acids long. The V gene's germline CDR1 is MGHRA and CDR2 YSYEKL. This CDR3 is CASSQEGGQPQHF. The CDR3 nucleotides read TGCGCCAGCAGCCAAGAGGGAGGCCAGCCCCAGCATTTT.

This chain uses TRBV2 with TRBJ2-5; TRBD1 or TRBD2 may be the D gene (7 bases each). Per germline, CDR1 SNHLY and CDR2 FYNNEI. The CDR3 covers 14 residues. The V and J ends lost 5 bases and 5 bases respectively, with 15 bases between them. The chain's CDR3 is CASSTNRGGETQYF. CDR3 coding DNA: TGTGCCAGCAGTACAAACAGGGGAGGGGAGACCCAGTACTTC.

This chain links TRBV5-1 with TRBJ1-1; possibly TRBD1 for D (5 bases). The CDR3 length is 14 residues. From germline, CDR1 is SGHRS and CDR2 YFSETQ. Trimming cost V 7 bases and J 6 bases, with 19 bases left between them. The CDR3 sequence is CASEPSPGAAEAFF. The CDR3, as DNA: TGCGCCAGCGAGCCATCCCCCGGGGCGGCTGAAGCTTTCTTT.

The chain recombines TRBV9 with TRBJ2-7; D ambiguous. Germline V gene data show CDR1 as SGDLS and CDR2 as YYNGEE. The CDR3 runs to 14 residues. V was shortened by 0 bases and J by 2 bases, with 9 bases between the two germline ends. The CDR3 sequence: CASSVGRKTYEQYF. CDR3 nucleotide sequence: TGTGCCAGCAGCGTAGGCAGGAAGACCTACGAGCAGTACTTC.

The V call is TRBV9, the J call TRBJ1-2; TRBD1 matches at 7 bases. The CDR3 runs to 14 residues. Germline values: CDR1 SGDLS, CDR2 YYNGEE. Trimming took 4 bases from V and 12 from J; bases not matched to a gene: 15. CDR3 protein: CASSFTSGGAPDTF. The CDR3 DNA reads as TGTGCCAGCAGCTTTACCTCAGGGGGGGCGCCGGACACCTTC.

The chain uses TRBV28 and TRBJ2-3; 7 positions match TRBD2. J lost 2 bases, V lost 8 bases, and 13 bases had no gene match. Germline V lookup: CDR1 MDHEN, CDR2 SYDVKM. The CDR3 sequence is 16 residues long. The CDR3 sequence: CASLQPRLAHTDTQYF. The CDR3 DNA reads as TGTGCCAGCCTCCAACCACGACTAGCACACACAGATACGCAGTATTTT.

The V and J genes are TRBV18 and TRBJ2-7; 11 bases are a match to TRBD2. The V and J ends lost 3 bases and 6 bases, in that order; junction bases with no gene match: 4. The CDR3 contains 14 residues. CDR1 is KGHSH and CDR2 is LQKENI in the germline V gene. The DNA for the CDR3 is TGTGCCAGCTCACCGACCCTAGCGGGAGGCGAGCAGTACTTC. Protein product: CASSPTLAGGEQYF.

The chain couples TRBV4-1 to TRBJ2-1; 8 bases map to TRBD2. The CDR3 is made up of 18 amino acids. The V and J ends lost 4 bases and 0 bases, in that order; junction bases with no gene match: 11. Germline CDR1 reads MGHRA; CDR2 reads YSYEKL. The CDR3 is CASSPPPGGASSYNEQFF. As DNA, the CDR3 is TGCGCCAGCAGCCCCCCGCCGGGAGGGGCTTCCTCCTACAATGAGCAGTTCTTC.

The rearrangement uses TRBV11-3 and TRBJ2-3; D is unclear. The CDR3 totals 14 residues. Trimming stripped 4 bases from V and 4 bases from J, with 12 bases between. Germline assignment: CDR1 SGHNT and CDR2 YENEEA. CDR3 in DNA: TGTGCCAGCAGCTCACGCCCGGTTTCAGATACGCAGTATTTT. Protein sequence: CASSSRPVSDTQYF.

CDR3 DNA sequence: TGCAGCGTTGGCCTTGTCGCGAAAGTGGATGGCTACACCTTC. Translating gives CSVGLVAKVDGYTF. The chain couples TRBV29-1 to TRBJ1-2; the D is unclear. Germline lookup yields CDR1 SQVTM and CDR2 ANQGSEA. Between the trimmed V and J ends, which lost 4 bases and 6 bases, there was a span of 18 bases. This CDR3 has 14 amino acids.

The gene calls are TRBV29-1 and TRBJ2-5; TRBD1 matches at 9 bases. The junction had 6 bases not matched to a gene; V was cut back by 6 bases and J by 1 base. CDR1 and CDR2 from the germline V gene are SQVTM and ANQGSEA. CDR3 length: 14 residues. The chain's CDR3 is CSVKRDRVQETQYF. The CDR3 DNA reads as TGCAGCGTGAAGCGGGACAGGGTCCAAGAGACCCAGTACTTC. The full variable domain, completed using reference TRBV29-1 and TRBJ2-5, is SAVISQKPSRDICQRGTSLTIQCQVDSQVTMMFWYRQQPGQSLTLIATANQGSEATYESGFVIDKFPISRPNLTFSTLTVSNMSPEDSSIYLCSVKRDRVQETQYFGPGTRLLVL.

This clone was recorded only once. The chain links TRBV7-8 to TRBJ1-2, with D perhaps matching TRBD1 (6 bases). The germline gives CDR1 SGHVS, CDR2 FQNEAQ. The length of the CDR3 is 18 residues. Trimming removed 7 bases at V and 4 bases at J, with 28 bases between. Here the CDR3 DNA reads TGTGCCAGCAATTTAGGGGGGGCAGGGAGGTGGCGAAGCTATGGCTACACCTTC. Encoded protein: CASNLGGAGRWRSYGYTF. The variable domain in full, completed from reference TRBV7-8 and TRBJ1-2, reads GAGVSQSPRYKVAKRGQDVALRCDPISGHVSLFWYQQALGQGPEFLTYFQNEAQLDKSGLPSDRFFAERPEGSVSTLKIQRTQQEDSAVYLCASNLGGAGRWRSYGYTFGSGTRLTVV.

This rearrangement joins TRBV2 to TRBJ1-2, with D uncertain. The CDR3 is 11 amino acids. Germline V CDR1 and CDR2: SNHLY, FYNNEI. Trimming pared 4 bases from V and 4 bases from J, leaving 4 bases between. CDR3 sequence (DNA): TGTGCCAGCAGTGCCGCCTATGGCTACACCTTC. Its protein product is CASSAAYGYTF.